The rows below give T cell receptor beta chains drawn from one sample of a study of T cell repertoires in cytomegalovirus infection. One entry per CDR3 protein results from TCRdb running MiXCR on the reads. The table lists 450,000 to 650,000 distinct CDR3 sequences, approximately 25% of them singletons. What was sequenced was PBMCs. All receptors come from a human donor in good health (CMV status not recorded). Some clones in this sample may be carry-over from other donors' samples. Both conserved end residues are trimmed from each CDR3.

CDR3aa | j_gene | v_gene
ASSLVMGLAESTDTQY | TRBJ2-3 | TRBV5-4
ASSPQGGAGNQPQH | TRBJ1-5 | TRBV10-2
ASSPVGHGSNQPQH | TRBJ1-5 | TRBV7-8
ASSMRLVTYEQY | TRBJ2-7 | TRBV19
ATSAPTGSGEDTQY | TRBJ2-3 | TRBV24-1
ASSEMTSNQPQH | TRBJ1-5 | TRBV2
ASSLLRSTGELF | TRBJ2-2 | TRBV7-2
ASSRWRDDTDTQY | TRBJ2-3 | TRBV11-2
ASTLGGGKETQY | TRBJ2-5 | TRBV5-4
AIKGQSYEQY | TRBJ2-7 | TRBV10-3
ASSPGMVTF | TRBJ1-1 | TRBV7-2
ASSLEAGNLYGYT | TRBJ1-2 | TRBV7-4
ATSRDGQGGSIQY | TRBJ2-4 | TRBV15
ASSWEGGNQPQH | TRBJ1-5 | TRBV19
ASSLQSGLAKNIQY | TRBJ2-4 | TRBV12-3/TRBV12-4
ASSLAEGNNQPQH | TRBJ1-5 | TRBV7-2
ASSLTGGGREEQY | TRBJ2-7 | TRBV7-2
ASSYFTSGELF | TRBJ2-2 | TRBV6-5
ASSQVPSETQY | TRBJ2-5 | TRBV14
SVGASGQPVWTKNIQY | TRBJ2-4 | TRBV29-1
ASSNRGQAGIDEQF | TRBJ2-1 | TRBV7-2
ASSRTSDPSWEQF | TRBJ2-1 | TRBV7-2
ASSSTQGGIWVNTEAF | TRBJ1-1 | TRBV6-5
ASSLGQGSYSNQPQH | TRBJ1-5 | TRBV7-9
ASRRERERWETQY | TRBJ2-5 | TRBV2
ASSLGGTALVYEQY | TRBJ2-7 | TRBV7-6
ASSRGSTDTQY | TRBJ2-3 | TRBV7-3
ASSYSRKGNEAF | TRBJ1-1 | TRBV6-2/TRBV6-3
ASSSTGRDHEKLF | TRBJ1-4 | TRBV7-9
ASSLARTSGRIDTQY | TRBJ2-3 | TRBV7-2
ASSLLDRSYEQY | TRBJ2-7 | TRBV11-1
ATMYYTEAF | TRBJ1-1 | TRBV24-1